This T cell receptor (beta chain) was profiled in a study of blood T cells in healthy people across ages. For this clonotype: The antigen is undetermined.

General study findings and limits: There was a strong correlation between TCR beta diversity and naive T cell percentage. Estimates of total diversity, which came from one million sequenced T cells, were considered to be underestimates.

Trimming stripped 5 bases from V and 2 bases from J, with 14 bases between. The CDR3 has 15 residues. Germline CDR1 and CDR2: SGHNT and YENEEA. Each donor gave around 9.6 milliliters of peripheral blood. For the second PCR, which ran for roughly 6 to 12 cycles, a sample-barcoded 5' primer and a J-beta primer mix were used. Each cDNA molecule was tagged by a template-switch adaptor with 12 random nucleotides. TCRdb analysed the 5' RACE reads with MiXCR anew, one entry per CDR3 protein. This table holds 850,000 to 1,000,000 distinct CDR3 sequences, roughly half found once. The chain uses TRBV11-3 and TRBJ2-3; D is possibly TRBD2 (7 bases). The specimen was blood. The sequence was obtained from a woman aged 55 to 70 in good health. The CDR3 nucleotides are TGTGCCAGCAGCCAAGGGGGGGGGACCACAGATACGCAGTATTTT. Its translation is CASSQGGGTTDTQYF.